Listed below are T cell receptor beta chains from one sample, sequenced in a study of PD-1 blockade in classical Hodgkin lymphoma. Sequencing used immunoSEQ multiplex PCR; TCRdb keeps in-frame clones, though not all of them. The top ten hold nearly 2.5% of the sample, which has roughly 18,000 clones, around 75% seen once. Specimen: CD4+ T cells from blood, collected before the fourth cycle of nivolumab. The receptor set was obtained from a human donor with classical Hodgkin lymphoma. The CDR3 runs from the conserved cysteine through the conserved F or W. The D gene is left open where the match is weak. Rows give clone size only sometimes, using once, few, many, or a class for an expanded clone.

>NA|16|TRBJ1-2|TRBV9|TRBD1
TGTGCCAGCAGCCCGGGACAGGGGTTAAGTAACTATGGCTACACCTTC
CASSPGQGLSNYGYTF
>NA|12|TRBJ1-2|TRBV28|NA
TGTGCCAGCAGTTTATTGAACCATGGCTACACCTTC
CASSLLNHGYTF
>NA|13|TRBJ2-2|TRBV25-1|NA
TGTGCCAGCAGACTAGCCCACACCGGGGAGCTGTTTTTT
CASRLAHTGELFF
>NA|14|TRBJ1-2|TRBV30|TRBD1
TGTGCCTGGAGTCGACAGGGTGGTGACTATGGCTACACCTTC
CAWSRQGGDYGYTF
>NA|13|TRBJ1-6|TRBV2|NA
TGTGCCAGCGAGGGAGGGACGAATTCACCCCTCCACTTT
CASEGGTNSPLHF
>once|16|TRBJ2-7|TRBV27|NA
TGTGCCAGCAGTCGACGTCCGGGACTCAGTTTCCACGAGCAGTACTTC
CASSRRPGLSFHEQYF
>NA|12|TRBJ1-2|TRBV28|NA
TGTGCCAGCAGTTTAGGAGGCTATGGCTACACCTTC
CASSLGGYGYTF
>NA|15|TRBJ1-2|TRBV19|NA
TGTGCAAGTAAATGGGCGACTGGAGCTAACTATGGCTACACCTTC
CASKWATGANYGYTF
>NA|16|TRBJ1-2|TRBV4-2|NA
TGTGCCAGCAGCCAAGAAACAAGCTTAAATAACTATGGCTACACCTTC
CASSQETSLNNYGYTF
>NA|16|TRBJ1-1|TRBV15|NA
TGTGCCACCAGCAGAGATTTAACAGGGTGGGGCACTGAAGCTTTCTTT
CATSRDLTGWGTEAFF
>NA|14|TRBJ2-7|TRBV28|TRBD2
TGTGCCAGCAGCCCTAGCGGGAGGATTTTGCATCAGTACTTC
CASSPSGRILHQYF
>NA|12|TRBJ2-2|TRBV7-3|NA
TGTGCCAGCAGCTTAGAGAGCGGGGAGCTGTTTTTT
CASSLESGELFF
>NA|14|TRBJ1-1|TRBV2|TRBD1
TGTGCCAGCACCTATCTACAGGGGCGCGGTGAAGCTTTCTTT
CASTYLQGRGEAFF
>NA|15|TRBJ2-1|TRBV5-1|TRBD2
TGCGCCAGCGCGGGGGGGCTAGCGGCCTCCAATGAGCAGTTCTTC
CASAGGLAASNEQFF
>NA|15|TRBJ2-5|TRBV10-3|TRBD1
TGTGCCATCGGGAAGGGACAGGCAAGCCAAGAGACCCAGTACTTC
CAIGKGQASQETQYF
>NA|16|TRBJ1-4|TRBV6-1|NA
TGTGCCAGCAGTGGACCCTGGGGAAGGGGAAATGAAAAACTGTTTTTT
CASSGPWGRGNEKLFF
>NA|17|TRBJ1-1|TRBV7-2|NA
TGTGCCAGCAGCCCCCAAGGCACCAGGGGCGCTCTAACTGAAGCTTTCTTT
CASSPQGTRGALTEAFF
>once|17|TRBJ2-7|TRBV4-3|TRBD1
TGCGCCAGCAGCCAAGAAAGGGGGGACAGGGGGTGGAACGAGCAGTACTTC
CASSQERGDRGWNEQYF
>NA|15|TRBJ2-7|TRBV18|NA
TGTGCCAGCTCACCAGGCTTGCAGGATTCCTACGAGCAGTACTTC
CASSPGLQDSYEQYF
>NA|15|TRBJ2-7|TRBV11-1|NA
TGTGCCAGCAGCTTAGAGGCGGGCCTCTCCTACGAGCAGTACTTC
CASSLEAGLSYEQYF
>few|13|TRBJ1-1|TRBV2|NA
TGTGCCAGCAGGGAACAGGAGTACACTGAAGCTTTCTTT
CASREQEYTEAFF
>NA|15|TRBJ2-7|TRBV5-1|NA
TGCGCCAGCAGTATCGGAAATGTGGGGAGTTACGAGCAGTACTTC
CASSIGNVGSYEQYF
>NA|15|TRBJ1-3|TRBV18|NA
TGTGCCAGCTCACCGCAGCTGATCTCTGGAAACACCATATATTTT
CASSPQLISGNTIYF
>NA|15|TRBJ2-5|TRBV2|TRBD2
TGTGCCAGCAGTGCCCTAGCGGGAGGGTTTGAGACCCAGTACTTC
CASSALAGGFETQYF
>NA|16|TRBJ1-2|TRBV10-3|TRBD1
TGTGCCATCAGTGAGCCCCAGGGGGCGGCCCACTATGGCTACACCTTC
CAISEPQGAAHYGYTF
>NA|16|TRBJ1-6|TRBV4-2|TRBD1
TGTGCCAGCAGCCAGGACGGGACAGGCTCTAATTCACCCCTCCACTTT
CASSQDGTGSNSPLHF
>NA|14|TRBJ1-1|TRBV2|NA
TGTGCCAGCAGTGAACAGGGCGGGAACACTGAAGCTTTCTTT
CASSEQGGNTEAFF
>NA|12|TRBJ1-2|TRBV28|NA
TGTGCCAGCAGCGCCCTTGGATATGGCTACACCTTC
CASSALGYGYTF
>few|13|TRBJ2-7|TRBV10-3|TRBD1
TGTGCCATCGCCGGGACAGGAGGCTACGAGCAGTACTTC
CAIAGTGGYEQYF
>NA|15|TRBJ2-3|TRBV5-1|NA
TGCGCCAGCAGCCGCTCCGGGGGCGGGGCGGATACGCAGTATTTT
CASSRSGGGADTQYF
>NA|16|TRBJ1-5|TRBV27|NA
TGTGCCAGCAGTGCGACCGGGCGGGGCCGGAATCAGCCCCAGCATTTT
CASSATGRGRNQPQHF
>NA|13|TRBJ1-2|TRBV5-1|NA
TGCGCCAGCAGCCCTACAGGGAGAGGACCTGACACCTTC
CASSPTGRGPDTF
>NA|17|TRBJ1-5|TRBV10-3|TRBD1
TGTGCCATCAGTGAGTCGGGTACAGGGGGCGCGGATCAGCCCCAGCATTTT
CAISESGTGGADQPQHF
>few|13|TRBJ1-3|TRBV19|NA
TGTGCCAGTAGTTGGGACAAAAGAAACACCATATATTTT
CASSWDKRNTIYF
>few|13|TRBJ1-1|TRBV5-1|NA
TGCGCCAGCAGCTTTGCCGTGAACACTGAAGCTTTCTTT
CASSFAVNTEAFF
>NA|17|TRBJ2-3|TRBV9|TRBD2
TGTGCCAGCAGCGCGAATGTAGGTGGGGGGGACACAGATACGCAGTATTTT
CASSANVGGGDTDTQYF
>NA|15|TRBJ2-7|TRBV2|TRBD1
TGTGCCAGCAGTTTTGACAGGGGGCGCATCTACGAGCAGTACTTC
CASSFDRGRIYEQYF
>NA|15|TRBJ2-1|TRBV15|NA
TGTGCCACCGGCCGGGACCCTGCTACCTACAATGAGCAGTTCTTC
CATGRDPATYNEQFF
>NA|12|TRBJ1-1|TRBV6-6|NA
TGTGCCAGCGACCCCCTTGTCGGTGCAGCTTTCTTT
CASDPLVGAAFF
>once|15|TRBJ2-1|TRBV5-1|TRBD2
TGCGCCAGCAGCTTGGCTAGCGGACAATACAATGAGCAGTTCTTC
CASSLASGQYNEQFF
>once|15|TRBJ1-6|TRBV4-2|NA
TGTGCCAGCAGCCAAGATAGGACTGAATATTCACCCCTCCACTTT
CASSQDRTEYSPLHF
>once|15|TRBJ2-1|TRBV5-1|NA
TGCGCCAGCAGCCTACAAGGGGGGTCCTACAATGAGCAGTTCTTC
CASSLQGGSYNEQFF
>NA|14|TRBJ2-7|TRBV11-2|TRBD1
TGTGCCAGCAGCTTTCTCCAGGGGGACTACGAGCAGTACTTC
CASSFLQGDYEQYF
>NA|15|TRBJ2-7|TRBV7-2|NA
TGTGCCAGCAGCCCGGGGAGGATGGACTCCTACGAGCAGTACTTC
CASSPGRMDSYEQYF
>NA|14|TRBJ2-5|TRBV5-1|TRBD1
TGCGCCAGCAGCCAAGGACAGGGCCAAGAGACCCAGTACTTC
CASSQGQGQETQYF
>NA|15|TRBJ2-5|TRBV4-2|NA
TGTGCCAGCAGCCAAGATTTTTCGACCCAAGAGACCCAGTACTTC
CASSQDFSTQETQYF
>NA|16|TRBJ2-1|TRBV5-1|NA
TGCGCCAGCAGCTTGGCCGCTGGCCTAGCGTACAATGAGCAGTTCTTC
CASSLAAGLAYNEQFF
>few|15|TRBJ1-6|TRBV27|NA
TGTGCCAGCAGGGGCCAGGGCAGCTTTAATTCACCCCTCCACTTT
CASRGQGSFNSPLHF
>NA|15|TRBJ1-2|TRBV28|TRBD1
TGTGCCAGCAGAGGGGGACAGGGGACTTTCTATGGCTACACCTTC
CASRGGQGTFYGYTF
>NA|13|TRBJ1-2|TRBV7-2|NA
TGTGCCAGCAGCTTAGAACTGCTTTCAGGCTACACCTTC
CASSLELLSGYTF
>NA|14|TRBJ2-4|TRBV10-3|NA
TGTGCCATCAGTGAAGATCAAGCCAAAAACATTCAGTACTTC
CAISEDQAKNIQYF
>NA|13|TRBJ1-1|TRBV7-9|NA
TGTGCCAGCAGACCCGGACAGAACACTGAAGCTTTCTTT
CASRPGQNTEAFF
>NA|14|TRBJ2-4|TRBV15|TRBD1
TGTGCCACCAGCAGAGGAGGGGGCACGGACATTCAGTACTTC
CATSRGGGTDIQYF
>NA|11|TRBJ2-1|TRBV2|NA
TGTGCCAGCAGGTACAGGGTAGAGCAGTTCTTC
CASRYRVEQFF
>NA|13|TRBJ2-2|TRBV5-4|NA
TGTGCCAGCGAGACAGGGAACACCGGGGAGCTGTTTTTT
CASETGNTGELFF